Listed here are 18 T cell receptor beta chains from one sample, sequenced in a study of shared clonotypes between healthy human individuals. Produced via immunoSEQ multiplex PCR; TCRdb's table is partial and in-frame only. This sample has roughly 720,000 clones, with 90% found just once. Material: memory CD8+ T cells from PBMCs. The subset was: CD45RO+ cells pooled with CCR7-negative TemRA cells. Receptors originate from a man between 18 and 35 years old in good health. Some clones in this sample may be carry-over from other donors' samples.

The CDR3 bases are TGTGCCAGCTCACCGGACAGAATGGCGATGTTAAAGGGGAACACCATATATTTT. Its translation: CASSPDRMAMLKGNTIYF. The genes are TRBV18 and TRBJ1-3, with TRBD1 as a possible D gene (6 bases). Germline CDR1 is KGHSH and CDR2 is LQKENI. Trimming pared 3 bases from V and 7 bases from J, leaving 25 bases between. CDR3 length equals 18 residues.

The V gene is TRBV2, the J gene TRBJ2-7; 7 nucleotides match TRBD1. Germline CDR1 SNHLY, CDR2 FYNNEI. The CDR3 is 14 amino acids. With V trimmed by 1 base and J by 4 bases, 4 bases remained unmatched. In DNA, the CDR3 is TGTGCCAGCAGTGAAGACAGGGGTGGATACGAGCAGTACTTC. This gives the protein CASSEDRGGYEQYF.

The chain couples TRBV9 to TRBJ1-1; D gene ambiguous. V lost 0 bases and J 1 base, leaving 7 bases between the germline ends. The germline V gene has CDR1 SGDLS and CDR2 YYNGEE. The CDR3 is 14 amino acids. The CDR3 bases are TGTGCCAGCAGCGTAGGCCGCGCGAACACTGAAGCTTTCTTT. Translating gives CASSVGRANTEAFF. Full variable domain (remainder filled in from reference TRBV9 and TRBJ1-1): DSGVTQTPKHLITATGQRVTLRCSPRSGDLSVYWYQQSLDQGLQFLIQYYNGEERAKGNILERFSAQQFPDLHSELNLSSLELGDSALYFCASSVGRANTEAFFGQGTRLTVV.

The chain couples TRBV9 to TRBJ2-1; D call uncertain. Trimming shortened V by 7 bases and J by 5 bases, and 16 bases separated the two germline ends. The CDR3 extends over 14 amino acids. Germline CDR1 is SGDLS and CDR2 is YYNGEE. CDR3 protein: CASSLGVRNNEQFF. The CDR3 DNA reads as TGTGCCAGCTCCCTTGGCGTACGGAACAATGAGCAGTTCTTC.

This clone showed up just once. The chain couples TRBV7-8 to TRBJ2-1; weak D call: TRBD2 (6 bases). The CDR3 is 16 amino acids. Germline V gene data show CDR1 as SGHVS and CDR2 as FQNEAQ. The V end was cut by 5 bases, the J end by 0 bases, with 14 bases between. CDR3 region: CASSTSEGSSYNEQFF. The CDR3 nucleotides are TGTGCCAGCAGCACATCGGAGGGGAGCTCCTACAATGAGCAGTTCTTC.

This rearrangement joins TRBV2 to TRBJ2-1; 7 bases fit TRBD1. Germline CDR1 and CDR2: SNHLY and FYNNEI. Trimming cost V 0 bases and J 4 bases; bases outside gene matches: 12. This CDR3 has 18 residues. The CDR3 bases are TGTGCCAGCAGTGAAGCCGCTGCGCAGGGACAGTTATACAATGAGCAGTTCTTC. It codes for CASSEAAAQGQLYNEQFF.

In DNA form, the CDR3 reads TGTGCCAGCAGCGCTAGCGGGAGTTGGTCCGAGCAGTACTTC. Its translation: CASSASGSWSEQYF. The genes are TRBV9 and TRBJ2-7, with TRBD2 matching over 10 bases. This CDR3 comprises 14 residues. Germline trimming cut 3 bases from V and 6 bases from J; bases unmatched to any gene: 6. Per germline, CDR1 SGDLS and CDR2 YYNGEE.

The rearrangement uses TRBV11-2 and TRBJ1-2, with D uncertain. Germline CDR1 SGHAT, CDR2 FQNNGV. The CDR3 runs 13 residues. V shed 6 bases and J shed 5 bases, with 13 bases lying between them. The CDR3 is CASSGRREYGYTF. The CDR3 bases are TGTGCCAGCAGTGGGAGGAGGGAATATGGCTACACCTTC. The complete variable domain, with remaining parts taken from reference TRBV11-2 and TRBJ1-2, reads EAGVAQSPRYKIIEKRQSVAFWCNPISGHATLYWYQQILGQGPKLLIQFQNNGVVDDSQLPKDRFSAERLKGVDSTLKIQPAKLEDSAVYLCASSGRREYGYTFGSGTRLTVV.

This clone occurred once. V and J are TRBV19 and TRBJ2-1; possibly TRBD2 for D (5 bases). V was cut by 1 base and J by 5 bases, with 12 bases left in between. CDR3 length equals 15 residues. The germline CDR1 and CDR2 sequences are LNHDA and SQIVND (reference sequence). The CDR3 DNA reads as TGTGCCAGTAGTATAGTGCCGCGGGCTAACAATGAGCAGTTCTTC. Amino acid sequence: CASSIVPRANNEQFF.

The CDR3 is CASSGQGNPYNEQFF. The CDR3, as DNA: TGTGCCAGCAGCGGACAGGGGAATCCCTACAATGAGCAGTTCTTC. The chain combines TRBV2 with TRBJ2-1; 9 bases map to TRBD1. The V gene's germline CDR1 is SNHLY and CDR2 FYNNEI. V shed 6 bases and J 2 bases; nucleotides not matched to a gene: 5. This CDR3 comprises 15 residues.

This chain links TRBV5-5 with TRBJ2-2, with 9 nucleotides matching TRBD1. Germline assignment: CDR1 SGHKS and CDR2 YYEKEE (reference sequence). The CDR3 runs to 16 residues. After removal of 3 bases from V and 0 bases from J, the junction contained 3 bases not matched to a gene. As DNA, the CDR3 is TGTGCCAGCAGCTCACAGGGGGCTGCGAACACCGGGGAGCTGTTTTTT. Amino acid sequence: CASSSQGAANTGELFF.

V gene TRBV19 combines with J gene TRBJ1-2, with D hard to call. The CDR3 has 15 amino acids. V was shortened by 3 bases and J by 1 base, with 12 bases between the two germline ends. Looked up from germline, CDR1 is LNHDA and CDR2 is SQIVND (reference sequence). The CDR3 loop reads CASSIGQRINYGYTF. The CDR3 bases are TGTGCCAGTAGTATCGGCCAGAGGATTAACTATGGCTACACCTTC.

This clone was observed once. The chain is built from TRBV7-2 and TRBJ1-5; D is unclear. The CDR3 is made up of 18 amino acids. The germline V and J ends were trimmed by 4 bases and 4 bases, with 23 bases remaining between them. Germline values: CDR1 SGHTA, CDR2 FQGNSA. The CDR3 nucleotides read TGTGCCAGCAGCTACTCCCCCGCGAGCCTTTTGAGGAATCAGCCCCAGCATTTT. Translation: CASSYSPASLLRNQPQHF.

CDR3 sequence: CASSLSGARGAPLHF. For the CDR3, the DNA is TGTGCCAGCAGTTTATCAGGGGCGCGGGGTGCCCCCCTCCACTTT. The rearrangement joins TRBV28 to TRBJ1-6, with D possibly being TRBD1 (6 bases). This CDR3 comprises 15 residues. Looked up from germline, CDR1 is MDHEN and CDR2 is SYDVKM. V lost 1 base and J 13 bases, leaving 17 bases between the germline ends. The variable domain in full, with the rest retrieved from reference TRBV28 and TRBJ1-6, is DVKVTQSSRYLVKRTGEKVFLECVQDMDHENMFWYRQDPGLGLRLIYFSYDVKMKEKGDIPEGYSVSREKKERFSLILESASTNQTSMYLCASSLSGARGAPLHFGNGTRLTVT.

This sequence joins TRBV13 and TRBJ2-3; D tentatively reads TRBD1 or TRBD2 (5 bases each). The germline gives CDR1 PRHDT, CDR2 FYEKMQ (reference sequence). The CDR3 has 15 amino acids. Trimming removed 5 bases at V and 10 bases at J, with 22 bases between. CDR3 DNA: TGTGCCAGCAGCGCGGACGGGGCGGGTTCCTATGCGCAGTATTTT. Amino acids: CASSADGAGSYAQYF.

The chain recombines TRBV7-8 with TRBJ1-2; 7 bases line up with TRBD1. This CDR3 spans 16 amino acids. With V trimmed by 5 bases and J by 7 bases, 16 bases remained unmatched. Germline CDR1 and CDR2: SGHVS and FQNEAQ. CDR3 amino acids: CASSPLSARGEGGYTF. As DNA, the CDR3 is TGTGCCAGCAGCCCACTTAGCGCCAGGGGGGAGGGTGGCTACACCTTC.

The CDR3 DNA reads TGTGCCAGCAGCTTTAGGCAGGACACTGAAGCTTTCTTT. Protein product: CASSFRQDTEAFF. The gene calls are TRBV4-2 and TRBJ1-1; D call uncertain. The germline CDR1 and CDR2 sequences are LGHNA and YNFKEQ. Trimming shortened V by 5 bases and J by 3 bases, and 10 bases separated the two germline ends. The CDR3 extends over 13 amino acids.

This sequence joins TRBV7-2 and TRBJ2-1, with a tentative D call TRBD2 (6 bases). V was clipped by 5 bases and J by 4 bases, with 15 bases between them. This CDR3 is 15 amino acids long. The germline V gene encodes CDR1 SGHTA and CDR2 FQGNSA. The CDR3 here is CASSLRASEYNEQFF. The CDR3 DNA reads TGTGCCAGCAGCCTGCGGGCTAGCGAGTACAATGAGCAGTTCTTC.